The next 3 T cell receptor beta chains were all read from a single sample in a study of CD8+CD57+ T cells in acquired aplastic anemia (dated by TCRdb to between 2018 and 2020). Flow cytometry had shown CD8+CD57+ cell expansion in the patients selected for sequencing. For sequencing, an Illumina HiSeq 2000 was employed. TCR beta VDJ combination and CDR3 sequence profiling used genomic DNA as the template. TCRdb itself trimmed the public reads at Q25 with fastp, ran MiXCR and retained productive beta chains. Each entry merges the rows of one CDR3 protein and shows their most common DNA and genes. The sample contains hundreds of thousands of distinct CDR3 sequences, approximately 32% of them found a single time. Less than 0.85% of the sample belongs to the ten largest clones. Specimen: sorted CD4+, CD8+, or CD8+CD57+ T cells (not recorded which) from PBMCs. The receptors here all came from a human donor with aplastic anemia.

The V gene is TRBV5-6, the J gene TRBJ1-1; no firm D call. This CDR3 comprises 14 residues. Trimming took 5 bases from V and 6 from J, leaving 17 bases between them. The germline V gene encodes CDR1 SGHDT and CDR2 YYEEEE. In nucleotides, the CDR3 is TGTGCCAGCAGGAGAGGCGGCGGTCTTGCTGAAGCTTTCTTT. Translated, it gives CASRRGGGLAEAFF.

This clonotype was recorded many times. CDR3 DNA sequence: TGTGCCACCAGCAGGGCACTAAATCAGCCCCAGCATTTT. Translated, it gives CATSRALNQPQHF. The rearrangement joins TRBV15 to TRBJ1-5; no clear D gene. The V gene's germline CDR1 is LNHNV and CDR2 YYDKDF (reference sequence). This CDR3 has 13 amino acids. The V end was cut by 3 bases, the J end by 4 bases, with 7 bases between.

The chain is built from TRBV6-1 and TRBJ1-4; D not certain. Per germline, CDR1 MNHNS and CDR2 SASEGT. The CDR3 loop spans 14 amino acids. The germline V and J ends were trimmed by 7 bases and 5 bases, with 14 bases remaining between them. CDR3 in amino acids: CASMNGPANEKLFF. As DNA, the CDR3 is TGTGCCAGCATGAATGGGCCCGCAAATGAAAAACTGTTTTTT.